This is a list of T cell receptor beta chains from one sample in a study of blood T cell repertoires in COVID-19. Sequenced by immunoSEQ multiplex PCR; TCRdb stores in-frame clones only, minus some. The sample holds some 43,000 clones, about 89% seen once. The sequencing input was peripheral blood. These receptors were taken from a human donor in a cohort sampled during active COVID-19. Each CDR3 is given with its conserved first and last residue. The order of the fields is clone size, V gene, D gene, J gene, CDR3 DNA, CDR3 protein. A D gene is named only where the DNA matches it firmly. Expanded clones get a size class; other rows say once, few or many, or leave the size out.

NA	TRBV3-1/TRBV3-2	NA	TRBJ2-7	TGTGCCAGCAGCCAAGGTTACGCGACTTTCTCCTACGAGCAGTACTTC	CASSQGYATFSYEQYF
NA	TRBV10-2	TRBD1	TRBJ1-5	TGCGCCAGCAGTGATCCGGGACAGGGGAGTAATCAGCCCCAGCATTTT	CASSDPGQGSNQPQHF
NA	TRBV12-3/TRBV12-4	NA	TRBJ2-4	TGTGCCAGCTGCGGGACAGATAAAAACATTCAGTACTTC	CASCGTDKNIQYF
NA	TRBV7-9	NA	TRBJ1-4	TGTGCCAGCAGCTTAGGTAGTTCCTCGGGGGAAAAACTGTTTTTT	CASSLGSSSGEKLFF
NA	TRBV20-1	TRBD1	TRBJ1-6	TGCAGTGCCAGTCCAGGGGGTAACTATAATTCACCCCTCCACTTT	CSASPGGNYNSPLHF
NA	TRBV7-6	TRBD2	TRBJ2-3	TGTGCCAGCAGCTTTAGCGGGAGCGCCACAGATACGCAGTATTTT	CASSFSGSATDTQYF
few	TRBV7-8	NA	TRBJ2-7	TGTGCCAGCAGCTTAGGGCGGGTGGGCTACGGCGAGCAGTACTTC	CASSLGRVGYGEQYF
NA	TRBV5-4	TRBD2	TRBJ2-3	TGTGCCAGCAGCTCATATAGCGGGACAAGCACAGATACGCAGTATTTT	CASSSYSGTSTDTQYF
NA	TRBV2	TRBD1	TRBJ1-1	TGTGCCAGCAGCCCACTCGGGGGACAGCTTATAATGAACACTGAAGCTTTCTTT	CASSPLGGQLIMNTEAFF
NA	TRBV18	TRBD1	TRBJ1-2	TGTGCCAGCTCACCAGGACAGGGGGCCGCCGGCTACACCTTC	CASSPGQGAAGYTF
NA	TRBV7-9	TRBD1	TRBJ2-5	TGTGCCAGCAGCTTTCCGACAGGGATGGGGGAGACCCAGTACTTC	CASSFPTGMGETQYF
NA	TRBV9	NA	TRBJ2-3	TGTGCCAGCAGCGTAGAACCTAGCGGCACAGATACGCAGTATTTT	CASSVEPSGTDTQYF
NA	TRBV28	NA	TRBJ2-7	TGTGCCAGCAGTTTAAGTTACAGGTGGGGTTCTGAGCAGTACTTC	CASSLSYRWGSEQYF
NA	TRBV7-6	TRBD2	TRBJ2-7	TGTGCCAGCAGCTCCGGGACTAGCGGGATAGACGAGCAGTACTTC	CASSSGTSGIDEQYF
NA	TRBV7-2	TRBD2	TRBJ2-7	TGTGCCAGCACCTTAAGGGTCAGGGCGGGAGGGAGCTACGAGCAGTACTTC	CASTLRVRAGGSYEQYF
NA	TRBV9	TRBD2	TRBJ2-1	TGTGCCAGCAGCATCGGACGGACTAGCGGGAGGCAAAAGTACAATGAGCAGTTCTTC	CASSIGRTSGRQKYNEQFF
once	TRBV7-3	TRBD2	TRBJ2-3	TGTGCCAGCAGCCGGACTAGCGGGAGCCCAGATACGCAGTATTTT	CASSRTSGSPDTQYF
NA	TRBV28	TRBD1	TRBJ2-7	TGTGCCAGCAGGGGGACAGGGCAGCTTGTCGACGAGCAGTACTTC	CASRGTGQLVDEQYF
once	TRBV7-2	TRBD2	TRBJ2-1	TGTGCCAGCAGCTATTCCGGGACTAGCGGGAGCAATGAGCAGTTCTTC	CASSYSGTSGSNEQFF
NA	TRBV7-8	NA	TRBJ2-5	TGTGCCAGCAGCCTGGGGCTTCAAGAGACCCAGTACTTC	CASSLGLQETQYF
NA	TRBV5-1	NA	TRBJ2-4	TGCGCCAGCAGCTCCTGGACAGCCTTAGCCAAAAACATTCAGTACTTC	CASSSWTALAKNIQYF
few	TRBV6-5	TRBD1	TRBJ1-5	TGTGCCAGCAGGCGACAGGGGCTGGGCAATCAGCCCCAGCATTTT	CASRRQGLGNQPQHF
NA	TRBV7-8	NA	TRBJ1-6	TGTGCCAGCAGCTTAGAGGGGCGGACCTATAATTCACCCCTCCACTTT	CASSLEGRTYNSPLHF
few	TRBV19	NA	TRBJ2-5	TGTGCCAGTAGAGCACGGGGGGAGACCCAGTACTTC	CASRARGETQYF
NA	TRBV5-1	TRBD1	TRBJ2-5	TGCGCCAGCAGCTTAACAGGGGGCGCGGAGACCCAGTACTTC	CASSLTGGAETQYF
NA	TRBV19	NA	TRBJ1-3	TGTGCCAGTAGTAGTGCCGGCTCTGGAAACACCATATATTTT	CASSSAGSGNTIYF
NA	TRBV5-6	TRBD2	TRBJ2-7	TGTGCCAGCAGCCCCCCTAGCGGAGGTTTTTATGAGCAGTACTTC	CASSPPSGGFYEQYF
NA	TRBV4-2	TRBD2	TRBJ2-1	TGTGCCAGCAGCCAGGCTAGCGGGAGTGGAAATGAGCAGTTCTTC	CASSQASGSGNEQFF
NA	TRBV5-6	NA	TRBJ2-7	TGTGCCAGCAGAAGCGGGCCTAGCTCCTACGAGCAGTACTTC	CASRSGPSSYEQYF
NA	TRBV7-2	TRBD1	TRBJ1-1	TGTGCCAGCAGCTCACGGGACAGGGGTAAGGATTTCTTT	CASSSRDRGKDFF
once	TRBV27	NA	TRBJ2-7	TGTGCCAGCAGTTTATTTGCAGCAGGTAGGGGGGGCGAGCAGTACTTC	CASSLFAAGRGGEQYF
NA	TRBV1	NA	TRBJ2-4	TGCACCAGCAGCCAAGACCCGGGTAGCGGGAGGGGCTCGATTCTAGCCAAAAACATTCAGTACTTC	CTSSQDPGSGRGSILAKNIQYF
NA	TRBV10-1	NA	TRBJ2-6	TGCGCCAGCAGCCCCGGTTTGAATACTTACTCTGGGGCCAACGTCCTGACTTTC	CASSPGLNTYSGANVLTF
NA	TRBV28	NA	TRBJ2-3	TGTGCCAGCAACGGGGGCACAGATACGCAGTATTTT	CASNGGTDTQYF
NA	TRBV18	TRBD2	TRBJ2-1	TGTGCCAGCTCACCGACGAGGACCCTAGCGGGAGAATTCAATGAGCAGTTCTTC	CASSPTRTLAGEFNEQFF
NA	TRBV5-1	NA	TRBJ2-7	TGCGCCAGCAGCCCGCCCGGAACGGGCGAGCAGTACTTC	CASSPPGTGEQYF
NA	TRBV3-1/TRBV3-2	NA	TRBJ2-5	TGTGCCAGCAGCCAACTCCAAGAGACCCAGTACTTC	CASSQLQETQYF
NA	TRBV28	TRBD2	TRBJ2-5	TGTGCCAGCAGCAGGGGACTAGTCGGTATCGAGACCCAGTACTTC	CASSRGLVGIETQYF
NA	TRBV28	TRBD1	TRBJ2-3	TGTGCCAGCATGGGGGCTCGGGACAGTAGCACAGATACGCAGTATTTT	CASMGARDSSTDTQYF
NA	TRBV5-1	TRBD2	TRBJ2-1	TGCGCCAGCAGCTTAGCGGCTAGCGGGAGCTCCTACAATGAGCAGTTCTTC	CASSLAASGSSYNEQFF
NA	TRBV19	NA	TRBJ1-1	TGTGCCAGTAGTATTAAGGGCAGGGGGAACACTGAAGCTTTCTTT	CASSIKGRGNTEAFF
NA	TRBV7-2	NA	TRBJ1-3	TGTGCCAGCAGCTCGACAGCGAACGGAAACACCATATATTTT	CASSSTANGNTIYF
NA	TRBV15	TRBD2	TRBJ2-1	TGTGCCACCAGCAGAGTCCCGTCCGGGACTAGCGTTAACAATGAGCAGTTCTTC	CATSRVPSGTSVNNEQFF
NA	TRBV7-3	NA	TRBJ1-1	TGTGCCAGCAGCCCCAGTGGGGCAAGGAACACTGAAGCTTTCTTT	CASSPSGARNTEAFF
few	TRBV4-1	TRBD2	TRBJ2-1	TGCGCCAGCAGTGATCGTGCGGGAGGGCCAGGATTCTACAATGAGCAGTTCTTC	CASSDRAGGPGFYNEQFF
NA	TRBV19	NA	TRBJ2-5	TGTGCCAGTAGTAAAGGACAGCCACAAGAGACCCAGTACTTC	CASSKGQPQETQYF
NA	TRBV5-4	TRBD2	TRBJ2-5	TGTGCCAGCAGCTCAGGACTAGCGGGGAGAGAGACCCAGTACTTC	CASSSGLAGRETQYF
few	TRBV24-1	TRBD2	TRBJ2-1	TGTGCCACCGGGACTAGCGGTAATGAGCAGTTCTTC	CATGTSGNEQFF
NA	TRBV7-8	NA	TRBJ2-6	TGTGCCAGCAGCTTAGCGACAGGCAGCTCTGGGGCCAACGTCCTGACTTTC	CASSLATGSSGANVLTF
NA	TRBV6-6	NA	TRBJ2-3	TGTGCCAGCAACCTAGACTATTCTTCGGATACGCAGTATTTT	CASNLDYSSDTQYF
NA	TRBV19	NA	TRBJ2-6	TGTGCCAGTAGTCAGGGCCGGGCCAACGTCCTGACTTTC	CASSQGRANVLTF
NA	TRBV6-5	TRBD2	TRBJ2-1	TGTGCCAGCAGTTACGGGACTAGCGGGAGTAAGAATGAGCAGTTCTTC	CASSYGTSGSKNEQFF
NA	TRBV6-1	NA	TRBJ2-1	TGTGCCAGCAGTGAATGGCCTAGCTCCTACAATGAGCAGTTCTTC	CASSEWPSSYNEQFF
NA	TRBV19	TRBD1	TRBJ1-4	TGTGCCAGCCGAGAAAAGAGGCGGGACAGACACTCAACAACTAATGAAAAACTGTTTTTT	CASREKRRDRHSTTNEKLFF
NA	TRBV7-9	TRBD1	TRBJ2-3	TGTGCCAGCAGCTGGGGGACAGGGGGCATAGATACGCAGTATTTT	CASSWGTGGIDTQYF